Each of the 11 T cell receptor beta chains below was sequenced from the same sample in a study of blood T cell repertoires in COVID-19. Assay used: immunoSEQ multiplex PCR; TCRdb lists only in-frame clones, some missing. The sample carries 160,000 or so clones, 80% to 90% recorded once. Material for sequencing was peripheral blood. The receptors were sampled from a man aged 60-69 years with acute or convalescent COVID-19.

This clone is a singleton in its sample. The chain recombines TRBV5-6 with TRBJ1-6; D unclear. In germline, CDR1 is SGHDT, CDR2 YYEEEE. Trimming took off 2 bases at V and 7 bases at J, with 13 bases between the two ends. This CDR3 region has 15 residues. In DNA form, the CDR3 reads TGTGCCAGCAGCTTCCGGGAACAGCAGAATTCACCCCTCCACTTT. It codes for CASSFREQQNSPLHF.

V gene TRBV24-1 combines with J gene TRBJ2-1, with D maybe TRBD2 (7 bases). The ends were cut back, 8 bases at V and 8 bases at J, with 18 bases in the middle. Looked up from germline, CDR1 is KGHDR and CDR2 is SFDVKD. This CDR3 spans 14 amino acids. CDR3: CATKSGGAMDEQFF. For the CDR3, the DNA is TGTGCCACCAAAAGTGGGGGGGCTATGGATGAGCAGTTCTTC.

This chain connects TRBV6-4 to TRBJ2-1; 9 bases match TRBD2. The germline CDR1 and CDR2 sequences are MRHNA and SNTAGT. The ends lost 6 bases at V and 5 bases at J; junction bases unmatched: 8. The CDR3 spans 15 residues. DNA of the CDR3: TGTGCCAGCAGGGAGGGAGCGGGGGGCCACAATGAGCAGTTCTTC. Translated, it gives CASREGAGGHNEQFF.

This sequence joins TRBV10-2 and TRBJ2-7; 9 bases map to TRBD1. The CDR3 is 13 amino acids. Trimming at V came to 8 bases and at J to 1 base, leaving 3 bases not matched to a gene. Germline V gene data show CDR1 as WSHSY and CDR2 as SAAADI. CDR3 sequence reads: CASATGGSYEQYF. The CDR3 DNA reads TGCGCCAGCGCGACAGGGGGGTCCTACGAGCAGTACTTC.

In DNA form, the CDR3 reads TGCGCCAGCAGCCAAGACTCCAAGAGAAATTCACCCCTCCACTTT. This gives the protein CASSQDSKRNSPLHF. V is TRBV4-3 and J is TRBJ1-6; D is undetermined. Trimming stripped 0 bases from V and 7 bases from J, with 10 bases between. This CDR3 has 15 residues. Germline values: CDR1 LGHNA, CDR2 YSLEER.

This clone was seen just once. The CDR3 region is CASSGRTGLGTNEKLFF. In DNA form, the CDR3 reads TGTGCCAGCAGTGGTAGGACAGGGCTGGGAACTAATGAAAAACTGTTTTTT. The chain couples TRBV2 to TRBJ1-4, with 8 bases that match TRBD1. Losses at the gene ends were 4 bases for V and 1 base for J; bases not matched to a gene: 8. The CDR3 covers 17 residues. Germline CDR1 SNHLY, CDR2 FYNNEI.

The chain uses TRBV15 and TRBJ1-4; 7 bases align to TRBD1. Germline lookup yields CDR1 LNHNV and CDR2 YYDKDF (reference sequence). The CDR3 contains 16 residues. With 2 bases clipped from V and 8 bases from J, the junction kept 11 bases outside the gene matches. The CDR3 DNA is TGTGCCACCAGCAGACCGAAAGGGACAGTTGGAGAAAAACTGTTTTTT. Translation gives CATSRPKGTVGEKLFF.

CDR3 sequence (DNA): TGTGCCAGCAGCTTAGGCCCTAGCGAGCAGTACTTC. Its protein is CASSLGPSEQYF. J is TRBJ2-7 and V is TRBV7-9; no reliable D call. V lost 1 base and J 6 bases, leaving 7 bases between the germline ends. CDR1 SEHNR and CDR2 FQNEAQ come from the germline V gene (reference sequence). This CDR3 has 12 residues. Together with reference TRBV7-9 and TRBJ2-7, the CDR3 gives the full variable domain: DTGVSQNPRHKITKRGQNVTFRCDPISEHNRLYWYRQTLGQGPEFLTYFQNEAQLEKSRLLSDRFSAERPKGSFSTLEIQRTEQGDSAMYLCASSLGPSEQYFGPGTRLTVT.

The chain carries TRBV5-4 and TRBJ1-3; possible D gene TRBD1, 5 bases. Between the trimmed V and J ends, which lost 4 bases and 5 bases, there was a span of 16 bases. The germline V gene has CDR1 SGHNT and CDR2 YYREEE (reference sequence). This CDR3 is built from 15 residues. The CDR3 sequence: CASSVGTRGRNTIYF. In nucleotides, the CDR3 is TGTGCCAGCAGCGTAGGGACTCGAGGGAGAAACACCATATATTTT.

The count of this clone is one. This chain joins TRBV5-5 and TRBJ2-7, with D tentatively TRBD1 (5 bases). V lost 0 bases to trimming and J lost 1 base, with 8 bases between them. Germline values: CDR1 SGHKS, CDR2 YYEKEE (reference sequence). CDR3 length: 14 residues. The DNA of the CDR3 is TGTGCCAGCAGCTTGGACCCAGGGTCCTACGAGCAGTACTTC. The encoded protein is CASSLDPGSYEQYF.

The CDR3 DNA is TGTGCCAGCAGAGGGACAGGGGGCGCCAATCAGCCCCAGCATTTT. It codes for CASRGTGGANQPQHF. This chain connects TRBV6-5 to TRBJ1-5, with TRBD1 matching 12 bases. Germline assignment: CDR1 MNHEY and CDR2 SVGAGI. J lost 3 bases, V lost 6 bases, and 3 bases had no gene match. The CDR3 length is 15 residues.